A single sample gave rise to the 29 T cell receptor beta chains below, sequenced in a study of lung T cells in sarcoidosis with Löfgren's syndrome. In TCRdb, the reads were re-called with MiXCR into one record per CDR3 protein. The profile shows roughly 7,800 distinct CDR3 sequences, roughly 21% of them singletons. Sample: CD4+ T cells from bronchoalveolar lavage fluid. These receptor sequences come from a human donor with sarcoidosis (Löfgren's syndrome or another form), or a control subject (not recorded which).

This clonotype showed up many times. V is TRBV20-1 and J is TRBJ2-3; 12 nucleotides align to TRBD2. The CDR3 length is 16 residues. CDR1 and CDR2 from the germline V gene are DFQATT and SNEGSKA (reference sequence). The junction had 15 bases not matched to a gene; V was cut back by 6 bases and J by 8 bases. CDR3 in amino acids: CSAPGLAGRGGATQYF. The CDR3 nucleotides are TGCAGTGCACCCGGACTAGCGGGGAGGGGAGGGGCTACGCAGTATTTT.

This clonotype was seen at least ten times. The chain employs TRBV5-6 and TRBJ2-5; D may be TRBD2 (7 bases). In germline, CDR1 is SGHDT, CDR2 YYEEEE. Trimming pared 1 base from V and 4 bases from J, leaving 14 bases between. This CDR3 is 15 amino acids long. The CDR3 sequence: CASSLMGGPGETQYF. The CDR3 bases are TGTGCCAGCAGCTTGATGGGGGGGCCGGGAGAGACCCAGTACTTC.

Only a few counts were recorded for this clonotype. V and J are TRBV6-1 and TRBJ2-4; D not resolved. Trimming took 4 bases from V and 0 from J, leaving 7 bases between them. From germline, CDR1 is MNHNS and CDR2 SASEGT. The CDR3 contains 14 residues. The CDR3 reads CASSVRLAKNIQYF. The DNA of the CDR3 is TGTGCCAGCAGTGTAAGGCTAGCCAAAAACATTCAGTACTTC.

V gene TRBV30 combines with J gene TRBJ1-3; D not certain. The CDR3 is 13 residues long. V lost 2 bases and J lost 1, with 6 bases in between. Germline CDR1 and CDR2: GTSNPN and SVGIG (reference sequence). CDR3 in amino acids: CAWSSESGNTIYF. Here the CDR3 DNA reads TGTGCCTGGAGTTCCGAGTCTGGAAACACCATATATTTT.

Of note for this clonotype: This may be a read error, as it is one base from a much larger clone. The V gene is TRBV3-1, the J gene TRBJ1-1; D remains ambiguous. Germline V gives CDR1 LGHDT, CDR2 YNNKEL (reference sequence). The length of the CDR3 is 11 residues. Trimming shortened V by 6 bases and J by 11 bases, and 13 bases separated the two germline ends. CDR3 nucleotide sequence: TGTGCCAGCAGTTTCGGTAGCAGTGCTTTCTTT. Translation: CASSFGSSAFF.

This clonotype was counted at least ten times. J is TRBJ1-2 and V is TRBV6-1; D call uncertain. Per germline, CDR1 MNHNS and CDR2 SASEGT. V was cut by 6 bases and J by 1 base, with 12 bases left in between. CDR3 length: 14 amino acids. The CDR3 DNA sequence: TGTGCCAGCAGCTCCCGAGGCGTTAACTATGGCTACACCTTC. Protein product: CASSSRGVNYGYTF.

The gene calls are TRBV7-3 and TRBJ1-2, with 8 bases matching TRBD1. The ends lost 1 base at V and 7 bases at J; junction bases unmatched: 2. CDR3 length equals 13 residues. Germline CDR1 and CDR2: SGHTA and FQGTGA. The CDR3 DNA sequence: TGTGCCAGCAGCTTAAACAGGGGGGCTGGCTACACCTTC. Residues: CASSLNRGAGYTF.

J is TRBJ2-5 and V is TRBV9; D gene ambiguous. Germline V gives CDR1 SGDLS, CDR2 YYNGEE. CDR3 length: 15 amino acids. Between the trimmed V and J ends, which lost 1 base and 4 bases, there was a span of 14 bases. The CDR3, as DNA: TGTGCCAGCAGCGTACGAGGTGGGCAAGGAGAGACCCAGTACTTC. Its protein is CASSVRGGQGETQYF.

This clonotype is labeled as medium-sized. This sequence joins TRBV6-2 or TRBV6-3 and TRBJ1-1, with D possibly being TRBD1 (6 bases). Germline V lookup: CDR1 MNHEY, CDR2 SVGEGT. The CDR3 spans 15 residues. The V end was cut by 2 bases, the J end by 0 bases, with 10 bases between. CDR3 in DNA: TGTGCCAGCAGTTACGGGACATACCTGAACACTGAAGCTTTCTTT. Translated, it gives CASSYGTYLNTEAFF.

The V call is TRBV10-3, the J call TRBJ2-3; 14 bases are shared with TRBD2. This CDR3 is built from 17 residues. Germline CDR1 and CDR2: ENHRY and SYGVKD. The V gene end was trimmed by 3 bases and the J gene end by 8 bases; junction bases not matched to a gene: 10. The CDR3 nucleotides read TGTGCCATCAGTGATCTAGGGACTAGCGGGGGATCAGGTACGCAGTATTTT. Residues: CAISDLGTSGGSGTQYF.

CDR3 region: CASREIGGGLTEAFF. The DNA of the CDR3 is TGTGCCAGCAGGGAAATTGGGGGGGGGCTCACTGAAGCTTTCTTT. This chain uses TRBV2 with TRBJ1-1, with D maybe TRBD1 (6 bases). Trimming shortened V by 6 bases and J by 4 bases, and 18 bases separated the two germline ends. The CDR3 spans 15 residues. Germline V lookup: CDR1 SNHLY, CDR2 FYNNEI.

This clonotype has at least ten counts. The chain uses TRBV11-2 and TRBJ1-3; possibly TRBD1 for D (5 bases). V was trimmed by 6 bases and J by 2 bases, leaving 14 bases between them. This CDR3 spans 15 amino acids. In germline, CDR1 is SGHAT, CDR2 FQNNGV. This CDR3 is CASRGTTGAGNTIYF. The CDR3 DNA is TGTGCCAGCAGGGGGACCACAGGCGCTGGAAACACCATATATTTT. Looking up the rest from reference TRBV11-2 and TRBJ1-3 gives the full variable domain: EAGVAQSPRYKIIEKRQSVAFWCNPISGHATLYWYQQILGQGPKLLIQFQNNGVVDDSQLPKDRFSAERLKGVDSTLKIQPAKLEDSAVYLCASRGTTGAGNTIYFGEGSWLTVV.

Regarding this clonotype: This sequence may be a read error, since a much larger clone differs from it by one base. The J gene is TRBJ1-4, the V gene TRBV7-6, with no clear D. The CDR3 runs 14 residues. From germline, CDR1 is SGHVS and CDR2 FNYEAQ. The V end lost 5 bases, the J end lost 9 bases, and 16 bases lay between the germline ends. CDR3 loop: CASSRTAGNKKLFF. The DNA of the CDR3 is TGTGCCAGCAGCCGGACGGCGGGAAATAAAAAACTGTTTTTT. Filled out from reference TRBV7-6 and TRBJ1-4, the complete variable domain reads GAGVSQSPRYKVTKRGQDVALRCDPISGHVSLYWYRQALGQGPEFLTYFNYEAQQDKSGLPNDRFSAERPEGSISTLTIQRTEQRDSAMYRCASSRTAGNKKLFFGSGTQLSVL.

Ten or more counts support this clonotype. CDR3 sequence: CASSTDWEESTNEKLFF. CDR3 bases: TGTGCCAGTAGTACAGATTGGGAAGAATCAACTAATGAAAAACTGTTTTTT. The V gene is TRBV19, the J gene TRBJ1-4; D is unclear. V lost 4 bases to trimming and J lost 0 bases, with 15 bases between them. This CDR3 comprises 17 residues. Germline-derived CDR1 and CDR2 are LNHDA and SQIVND (reference sequence).

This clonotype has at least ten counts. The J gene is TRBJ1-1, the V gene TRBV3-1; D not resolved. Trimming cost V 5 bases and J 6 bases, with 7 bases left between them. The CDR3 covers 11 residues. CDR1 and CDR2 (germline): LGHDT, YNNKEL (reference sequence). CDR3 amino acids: CASSTVSEAFF. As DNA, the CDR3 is TGTGCCAGCAGCACAGTCTCTGAAGCTTTCTTT.

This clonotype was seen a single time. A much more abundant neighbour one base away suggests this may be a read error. The CDR3 nucleotides are TGTACCAGCAGTTACGGGACAGGGGGAGGCACAGATACGCAGTATTTT. The encoded protein is CTSSYGTGGGTDTQYF. The chain combines TRBV6-9 with TRBJ2-3; TRBD1 matches 11 bases. CDR3 length: 16 residues. CDR1 and CDR2 from the germline V gene are MNHGY and SVAAGI.

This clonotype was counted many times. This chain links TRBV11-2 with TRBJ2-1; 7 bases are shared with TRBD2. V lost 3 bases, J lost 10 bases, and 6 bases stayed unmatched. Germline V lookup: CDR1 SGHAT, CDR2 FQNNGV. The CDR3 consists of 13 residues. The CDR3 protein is CASSLGGLREQFF. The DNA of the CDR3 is TGTGCCAGCAGCTTGGGAGGGTTAAGGGAGCAGTTCTTC. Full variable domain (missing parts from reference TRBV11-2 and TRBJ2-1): EAGVAQSPRYKIIEKRQSVAFWCNPISGHATLYWYQQILGQGPKLLIQFQNNGVVDDSQLPKDRFSAERLKGVDSTLKIQPAKLEDSAVYLCASSLGGLREQFFGPGTRLTVL.

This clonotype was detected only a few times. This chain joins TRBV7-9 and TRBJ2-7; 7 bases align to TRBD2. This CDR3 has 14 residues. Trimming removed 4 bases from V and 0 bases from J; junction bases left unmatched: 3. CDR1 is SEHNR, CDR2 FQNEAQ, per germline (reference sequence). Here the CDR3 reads CASSWRGSSYEQYF. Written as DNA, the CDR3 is TGTGCCAGCAGCTGGCGGGGGTCCTCCTACGAGCAGTACTTC.

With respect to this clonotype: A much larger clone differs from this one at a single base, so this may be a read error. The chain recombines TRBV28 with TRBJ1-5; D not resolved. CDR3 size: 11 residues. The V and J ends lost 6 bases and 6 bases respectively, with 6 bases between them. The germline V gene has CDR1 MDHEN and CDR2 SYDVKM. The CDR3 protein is CASSKSQPQHF. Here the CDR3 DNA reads TGTGCCAGCAGCAAGAGTCAGCCCCAGCATTTT. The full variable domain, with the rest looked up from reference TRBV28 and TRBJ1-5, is DVKVTQSSRYLVKRTGEKVFLECVQDMDHENMFWYRQDPGLGLRLIYFSYDVKMKEKGDIPEGYSVSREKKERFSLILESASTNQTSMYLCASSKSQPQHFGDGTRLSIL.

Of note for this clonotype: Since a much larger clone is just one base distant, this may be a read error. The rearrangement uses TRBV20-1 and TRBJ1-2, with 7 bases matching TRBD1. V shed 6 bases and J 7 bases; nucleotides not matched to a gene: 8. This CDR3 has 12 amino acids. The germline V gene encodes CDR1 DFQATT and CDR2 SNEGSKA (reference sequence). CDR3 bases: TGCAGTGCCGGGGACAGTGACTGTGGCTACACCTTC. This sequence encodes CSAGDSDCGYTF.

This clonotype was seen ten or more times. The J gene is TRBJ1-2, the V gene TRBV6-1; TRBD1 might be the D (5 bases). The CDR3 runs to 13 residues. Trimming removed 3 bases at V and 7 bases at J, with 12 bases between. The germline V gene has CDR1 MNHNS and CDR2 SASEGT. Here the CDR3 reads CASSDPGLVGYTF. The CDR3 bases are TGTGCCAGCAGTGACCCAGGGTTGGTTGGCTACACCTTC.

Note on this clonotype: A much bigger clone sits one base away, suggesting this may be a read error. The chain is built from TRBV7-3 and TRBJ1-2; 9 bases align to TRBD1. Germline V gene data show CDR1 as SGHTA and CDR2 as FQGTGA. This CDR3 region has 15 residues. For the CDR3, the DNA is TGTGCCAGCTGCTTAAGCGGGACAGGGCTGTATGGCTACACCTTC. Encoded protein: CASCLSGTGLYGYTF.

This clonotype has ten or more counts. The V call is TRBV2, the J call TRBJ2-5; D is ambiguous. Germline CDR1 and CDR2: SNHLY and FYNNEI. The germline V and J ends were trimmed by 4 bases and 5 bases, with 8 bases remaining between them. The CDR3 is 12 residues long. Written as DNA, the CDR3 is TGTGCCAGCAGTGGTCGGTGGGAGACCCAGTACTTC. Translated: CASSGRWETQYF.

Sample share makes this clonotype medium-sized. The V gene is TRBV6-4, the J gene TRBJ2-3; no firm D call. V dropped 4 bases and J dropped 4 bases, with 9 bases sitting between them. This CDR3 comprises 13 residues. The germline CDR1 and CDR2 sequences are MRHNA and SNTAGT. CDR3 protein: CASSVEWADTQYF. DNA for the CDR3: TGTGCCAGCAGTGTGGAATGGGCAGATACGCAGTATTTT.

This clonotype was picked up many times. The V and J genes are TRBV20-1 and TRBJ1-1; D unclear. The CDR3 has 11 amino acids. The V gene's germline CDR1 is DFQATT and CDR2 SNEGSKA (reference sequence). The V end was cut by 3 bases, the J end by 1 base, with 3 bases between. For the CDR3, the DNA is TGCAGTGCTAGCGGGAACACTGAAGCTTTCTTT. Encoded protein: CSASGNTEAFF.

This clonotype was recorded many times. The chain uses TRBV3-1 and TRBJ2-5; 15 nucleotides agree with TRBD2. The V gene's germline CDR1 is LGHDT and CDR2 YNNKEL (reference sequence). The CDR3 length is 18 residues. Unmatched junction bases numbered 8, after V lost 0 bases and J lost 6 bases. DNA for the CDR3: TGTGCCAGCAGCCAAGATCCCGGACTAGCGGGGGGGCCGAAGACCCAGTACTTC. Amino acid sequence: CASSQDPGLAGGPKTQYF.

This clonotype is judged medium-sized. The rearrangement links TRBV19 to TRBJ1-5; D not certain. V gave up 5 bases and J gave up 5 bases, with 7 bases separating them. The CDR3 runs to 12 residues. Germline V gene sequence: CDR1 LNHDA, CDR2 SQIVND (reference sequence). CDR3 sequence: CASSLTYQPQHF. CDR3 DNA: TGTGCCAGTAGTCTCACTTATCAGCCCCAGCATTTT.

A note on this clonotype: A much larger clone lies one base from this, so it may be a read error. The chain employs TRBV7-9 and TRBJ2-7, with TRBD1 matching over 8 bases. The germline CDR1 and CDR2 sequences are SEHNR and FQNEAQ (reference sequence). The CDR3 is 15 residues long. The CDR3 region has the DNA TGTGCCAGCAGCCAGCGACAGGGGACCTACTACAAGCAGTACTTC. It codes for CASSQRQGTYYKQYF.

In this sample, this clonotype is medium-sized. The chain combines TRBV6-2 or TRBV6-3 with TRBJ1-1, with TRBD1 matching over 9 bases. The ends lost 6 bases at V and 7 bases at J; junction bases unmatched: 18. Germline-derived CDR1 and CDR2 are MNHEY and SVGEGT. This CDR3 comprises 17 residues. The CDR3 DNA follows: TGTGCCAGCAGGGCCTCAACAGGGGGCGCGGGAACCTTTGAAGCTTTCTTT. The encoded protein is CASRASTGGAGTFEAFF.